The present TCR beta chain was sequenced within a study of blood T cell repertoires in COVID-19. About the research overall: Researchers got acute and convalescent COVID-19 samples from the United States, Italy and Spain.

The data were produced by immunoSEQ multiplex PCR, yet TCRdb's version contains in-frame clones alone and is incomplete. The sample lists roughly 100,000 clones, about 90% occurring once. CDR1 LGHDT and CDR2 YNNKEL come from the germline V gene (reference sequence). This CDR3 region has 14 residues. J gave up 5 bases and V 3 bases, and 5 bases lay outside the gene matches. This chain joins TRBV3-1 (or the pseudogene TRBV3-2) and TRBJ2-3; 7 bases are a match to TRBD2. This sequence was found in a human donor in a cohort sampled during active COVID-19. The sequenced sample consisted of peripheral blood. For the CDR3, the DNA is TGTGCCAGCAGCCATCAGGGAGGGGAAGATACGCAGTATTTT. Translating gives CASSHQGGEDTQYF.